This T cell receptor beta chain derives from a study of shared clonotypes between healthy human individuals. Several immunoSEQ plates received, in even portions, the genomic DNA of each subset. TCRdb's copy holds only in-frame clones and misses some; the assay was immunoSEQ multiplex PCR. Of around 2.5 million clones in the sample, 80% to 95% are singletons; the top ten hold 0.36%. The study's findings and limits: Read depth was anticipated to influence clonotype sharing among donors.

The length of the CDR3 is 15 residues. Trimming shortened V by 3 bases and J by 6 bases, and 17 bases separated the two germline ends. Germline-derived CDR1 and CDR2 are SGHNT and YYREEE (reference sequence). On this clone itself: Its antigen is as yet unknown.

The source material was naive CD4+ T cells from PBMCs. Indicated subset: CD45RA+ positively selected. This TCR derives from a man younger than 35 in good health. Some clones in this sample may be carry-over from other donors' samples. The V call is TRBV5-4, the J call TRBJ2-3; a weak D match, TRBD1 (6 bases). The CDR3 nucleotides are TGTGCCAGCAGCTACCAGACGCTGGACAGCGATACGCAGTATTTT. This sequence encodes CASSYQTLDSDTQYF.